This T cell receptor (beta chain) was captured in a study of shared clonotypes between healthy human individuals. Donation came from healthy HIV-negative adults that had no recent acute infections or vaccinations. For this clone: Antigen unknown.

The repertoire was sequenced with immunoSEQ multiplex PCR; TCRdb's copy has only in-frame clones and lacks some. The sample consists of roughly 400,000 clones, about 96% of them appearing once. The study's findings and limits: It was observed that roughly 4.8% of naive CD4 clonotypes were shared across a handful of donors. Incomplete sequencing of sorted subsets was indicated by rarefaction despite large depth.

After removal of 5 bases from V and 6 bases from J, the junction contained 3 bases not matched to a gene. Germline assignment: CDR1 MDHEN and CDR2 SYDVKM. This CDR3 is 12 amino acids long. This chain connects TRBV28 to TRBJ2-7; 8 bases match TRBD2. This receptor was obtained from a man aged 30 to 39 in good health. Material for sequencing was memory CD8+ T cells sorted from blood. Subset in this sample: CD45RO+ cells pooled with CCR7-negative TemRA cells. The CDR3 coding sequence is TGTGCCAGCAGTAGCGGGAGCAGCGAGCAGTACTTC. Translated, it gives CASSSGSSEQYF. The entire variable domain, with the rest obtained from reference TRBV28 and TRBJ2-7, is as follows: DVKVTQSSRYLVKRTGEKVFLECVQDMDHENMFWYRQDPGLGLRLIYFSYDVKMKEKGDIPEGYSVSREKKERFSLILESASTNQTSMYLCASSSGSSEQYFGPGTRLTVT.